This T cell receptor (beta chain) was identified in a study of beta chain features in type 1 diabetes. CD4+ naive, central memory, regulatory and stem cell-like memory cells were sorted via CD45RO/CCR7/CD25/CD127/CD95/CD27. This clone showed up just a few times. The antigen is not known. Other DNA sequences in this specimen translate into the identical CDR3. Germline V lookup: CDR1 SGHRS, CDR2 YFSETQ. This CDR3 is 16 amino acids long. Trimming stripped 0 bases from V and 0 bases from J, with 10 bases between. Sequenced material consisted of expressed TCRB transcripts (all of the isolated RNA was reverse transcribed). Assay: immunoSEQ multiplex PCR; the TCRdb copy retains only in-frame clones and omits some. The data contain a few hundred thousand clones, 14% of them singletons. Study results and limitations: High TCR expression in some cells could lead to their over-representation in cDNA sequencing. People with Type 1 diabetes carried modestly yet significantly shorter TCRB CDR3s in all four CD4+ subsets.

The clonotype comes from a man aged 25-40 years with type 1 diabetes. This rearrangement joins TRBV5-1 to TRBJ2-1; the D gene is possibly TRBD2 (5 bases). The sequencing input was naive CD4+ T cells from blood. The CDR3 sequence: CASSLGSGSSYNEQFF. The CDR3, as DNA: TGCGCCAGCAGCTTGGGCTCGGGGAGCTCCTACAATGAGCAGTTCTTC. Combining the CDR3 with reference TRBV5-1 and TRBJ2-1 gives the whole variable domain KAGVTQTPRYLIKTRGQQVTLSCSPISGHRSVSWYQQTPGQGLQFLFEYFSETQRNKGNFPGRFSGRQFSNSRSEMNVSTLELGDSALYLCASSLGSGSSYNEQFFGPGTRLTVL.